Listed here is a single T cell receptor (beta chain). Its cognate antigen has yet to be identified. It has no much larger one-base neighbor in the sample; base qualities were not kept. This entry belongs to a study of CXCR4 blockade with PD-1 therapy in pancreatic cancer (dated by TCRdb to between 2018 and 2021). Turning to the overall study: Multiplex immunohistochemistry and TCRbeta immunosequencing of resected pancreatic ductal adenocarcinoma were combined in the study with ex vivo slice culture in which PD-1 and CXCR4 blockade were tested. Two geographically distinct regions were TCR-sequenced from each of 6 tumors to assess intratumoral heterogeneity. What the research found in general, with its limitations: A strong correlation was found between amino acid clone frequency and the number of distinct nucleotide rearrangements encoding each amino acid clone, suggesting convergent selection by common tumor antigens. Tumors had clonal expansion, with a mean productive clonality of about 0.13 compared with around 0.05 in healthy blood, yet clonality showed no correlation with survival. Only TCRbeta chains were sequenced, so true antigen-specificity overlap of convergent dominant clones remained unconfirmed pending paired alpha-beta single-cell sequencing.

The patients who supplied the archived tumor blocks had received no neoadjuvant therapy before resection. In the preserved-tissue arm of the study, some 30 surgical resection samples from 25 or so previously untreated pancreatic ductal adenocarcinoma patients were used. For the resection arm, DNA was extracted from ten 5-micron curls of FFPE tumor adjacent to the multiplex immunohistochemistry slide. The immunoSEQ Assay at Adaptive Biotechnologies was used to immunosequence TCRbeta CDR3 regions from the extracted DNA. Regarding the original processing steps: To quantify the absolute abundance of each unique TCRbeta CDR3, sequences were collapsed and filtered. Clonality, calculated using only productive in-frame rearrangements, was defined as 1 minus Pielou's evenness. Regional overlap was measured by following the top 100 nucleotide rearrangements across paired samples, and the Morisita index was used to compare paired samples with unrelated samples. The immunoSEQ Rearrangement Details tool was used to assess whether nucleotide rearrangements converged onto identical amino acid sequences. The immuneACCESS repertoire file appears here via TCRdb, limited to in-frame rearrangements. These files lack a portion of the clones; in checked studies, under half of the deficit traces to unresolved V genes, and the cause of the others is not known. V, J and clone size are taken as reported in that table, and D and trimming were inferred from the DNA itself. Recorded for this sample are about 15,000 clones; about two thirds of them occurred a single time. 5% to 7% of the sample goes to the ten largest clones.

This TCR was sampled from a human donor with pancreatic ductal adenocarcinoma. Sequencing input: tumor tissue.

The CDR3: CSVEDMGGNYNEQFF. DNA sequence: TGCAGCGTTGAAGATATGGGGGGTAATTACAATGAGCAGTTCTTC. The sequence links TRBV29-1 to TRBJ2-1, with a weak D call of TRBD2 (6 bases match). As encoded in the germline V gene, CDR1 is SQVTM while CDR2 is ANQGSEA. Relative to germline, V is 0 bases shorter and J is 4 bases shorter, with 13 bases between their ends. The CDR3, from cysteine to phenylalanine, totals 15 residues. Only CDR3 DNA is held: 45 bases, read in frame from base 1.